The sequence of this T cell receptor beta chain was determined in a study of T cell repertoires in cytomegalovirus infection. In the study overall: Public signatures in TCR beta pointed to CMV infection and matching HLA type. General study results and limits: Predominance within the ex vivo response was attributable to HLA-C-restricted CMV-specific TCR beta clonotypes. Based on cumulative public TCR beta family frequency, carriers of CMV plus the relevant HLA were identified.

Note on this clonotype: Its target is not known.

CDR3 length: 14 amino acids. V was pared by 6 bases and J by 0 bases, with 9 bases between. CDR1 LNHDA and CDR2 SQIVND come from the germline V gene (reference sequence). TCRdb processed the reads anew with MiXCR; each CDR3 protein has one entry. The data contain 290,000 or so distinct CDR3 sequences, approximately 8.9% of them singletons. Sequenced sample: PBMCs. This receptor was obtained from a human donor in good health (CMV status not recorded). Some clones in this sample may be carry-over from other donors' samples. The V and J genes are TRBV19 and TRBJ1-5, with D uncertain. CDR3 protein: CASRNRDSNQPQHF. Here the CDR3 DNA reads TGTGCCAGTAGAAACAGAGATAGCAATCAGCCCCAGCATTTT.